A selection of T cell receptor beta chains follows, all from one sample in a study of glioma-infiltrating T cells. MiXCR, applied by TCRdb to the multiplex PCR reads, yields one record per CDR3 protein. The repertoire includes 300,000 to 450,000 distinct CDR3 sequences, roughly two fifths of them detected once, and around 12% sits in the top ten. Sequenced sample: glioma tissue, nonneoplastic brain tissue, or PBMCs (not recorded which). The receptor source for this set is a human donor with low-grade glioma or glioblastoma, undergoing nonglioma brain surgery, or in good health (not recorded which). CDR3s include the opening cysteine and the closing phenylalanine or tryptophan. Fields, in order: clone size, J gene, V gene, D gene, CDR3 protein, CDR3 DNA. The D gene is left open where the match is weak. Not every row has a clone size; where given, it reads once, few, many or a size class.

>NA|TRBJ2-3|TRBV5-4|TRBD2
CASSLGGRARDTQYF
TGTGCCAGCAGCTTAGGCGGGAGAGCCCGAGATACGCAGTATTTT
>NA|TRBJ2-5|TRBV12-3/TRBV12-4|TRBD2
CASSFDLAGGDQETQYF
TGTGCCAGCAGTTTCGATCTAGCGGGAGGGGATCAAGAGACCCAGTACTTC
>NA|TRBJ2-7|TRBV6-1|TRBD1
CASVPQGAEEQYF
TGTGCCAGCGTCCCACAGGGGGCGGAGGAGCAGTACTTC
>NA|TRBJ2-3|TRBV28|NA
CASSPARVSGIKDTRYF
TGTGCCAGCAGTCCAGCCCGGGTTAGCGGAATCAAAGATACGCGGTATTTT
>NA|TRBJ2-7|TRBV20-1|NA
CSARDRLVYEQYF
TGCAGTGCTAGAGATCGGCTAGTGTACGAGCAGTACTTC
>NA|TRBJ2-7|TRBV4-2|NA
CASSVDSDYEQYF
TGTGCCAGCAGCGTGGACTCGGACTACGAGCAGTACTTC
>NA|TRBJ2-4|TRBV4-1|NA
CASSLHGLQNIQYF
TGCGCCAGCAGCCTGCACGGACTACAAAACATTCAGTACTTC
>NA|TRBJ1-4|TRBV20-1|NA
CSARDPQATNEKLFF
TGCAGTGCTAGAGATCCCCAGGCAACTAATGAAAAACTGTTTTTT
>many|TRBJ1-5|TRBV27|NA
CASSQGRNNQPQHF
TGTGCCAGCAGCCAGGGACGGAACAATCAGCCCCAGCATTTT
>NA|TRBJ2-2|TRBV4-3|NA
CASSPSGAANTGELFF
TGCGCCAGCAGCCCTTCCGGAGCAGCGAACACCGGGGAGCTGTTTTTT
>once|TRBJ2-7|TRBV4-3|TRBD1
CASSQDAWTGGYELYF
TGCGCCAGCAGCCAAGATGCGTGGACAGGGGGCTACGAGCTGTACTTC
>few|TRBJ2-7|TRBV4-1|TRBD1
CASSQGTGQGSLEQYF
TGCGCCAGCAGCCAAGGAACGGGACAGGGTTCGCTCGAGCAGTACTTC
>NA|TRBJ2-3|TRBV25-1|NA
CASRGRGLGADTQYF
TGTGCCAGCAGAGGTCGGGGGCTTGGGGCAGATACGCAGTATTTT
>NA|TRBJ2-1|TRBV27|TRBD2
CASSLSPGLAGGYNEQFF
TGTGCCAGCAGTTTATCCCCCGGACTAGCGGGAGGGTACAATGAGCAGTTCTTC
>NA|TRBJ2-1|TRBV7-9|NA
CASREGAGTNEQFF
TGTGCCAGCAGAGAAGGGGCAGGAACTAATGAGCAGTTCTTC
>few|TRBJ2-1|TRBV20-1|TRBD2
CSARDFLAGHSYNEQFF
TGCAGTGCTAGAGATTTCCTAGCGGGCCATTCCTACAATGAGCAGTTCTTC
>NA|TRBJ2-7|TRBV20-1|NA
CSARHQETYEQHF
TGCAGTGCTAGGCACCAGGAAACCTACGAGCAGCACTTC
>NA|TRBJ2-1|TRBV5-1|TRBD2
CASSLGVGLAGRNEQFF
TGCGCCAGCAGCTTGGGAGTAGGGCTAGCGGGGAGAAATGAGCAGTTCTTC
>NA|TRBJ2-2|TRBV4-2|NA
CASSLALSGELFF
TGTGCCAGCAGCTTAGCGCTCTCCGGGGAGCTGTTTTTT
>many|TRBJ2-5|TRBV6-1|NA
CATARLGETQYF
TGTGCCACTGCGAGACTGGGGGAGACCCAGTACTTC